This T cell receptor (beta chain) was captured in a study of CD8 T cells in ankylosing spondylitis. Quantitative 5'-RACE was performed with molecular barcodes, and it yielded the TCR beta libraries. TCRdb analysed the 5' RACE reads with MiXCR anew, one entry per CDR3 protein. The table has some 200,000 distinct CDR3 sequences, under 30% seen once. This clonotype has at least ten counts. Antigen: not known. The CDR3 is made up of 15 amino acids. Germline CDR1 and CDR2: SGHTS and YDEGEE. With 5 bases clipped from V and 5 bases from J, the junction kept 8 bases outside the gene matches. Study-level points and caveats: It was reported that disease-linked clones were significantly enriched in matched ankylosing spondylitis synovial fluid. Disease-linked clones displayed a CD8+ phenotype and appeared relatively rarely in peripheral blood. In ankylosing spondylitis blood, a motif of eight highly homologous TCR beta variants appeared characteristic.

The TCR originated in a male donor with ankylosing spondylitis or in good health (not recorded which). V usage is TRBV5-8 and J usage is TRBJ2-5; TRBD1 matches 11 bases. The sample consisted of blood, either unsorted or a sorted T cell fraction (not recorded which). CDR3 coding DNA: TGTGCCAGCAGACCCGGGACAGGGGGGTCGGAGACCCAGTACTTC. This encodes CASRPGTGGSETQYF.